One sample yielded the 24 T cell receptor beta chains listed below, sequenced in a study of cytotoxic CD8 clonotypes in ibrutinib-treated CLL. Clones were read by immunoSEQ multiplex PCR, and TCRdb kept only the in-frame ones, dropping some. The sample consists of approximately 100,000 clones, approximately 56% of them appearing once. Sequences were derived from PBMCs, sampled after 24 months of ibrutinib treatment. The receptor set was obtained from a human donor with chronic lymphocytic leukemia.

The chain combines TRBV7-2 with TRBJ2-7, with 10 bases identical to TRBD2. The CDR3 is 15 amino acids. V gave up 8 bases and J gave up 7 bases; unmatched junction bases: 14. CDR1 and CDR2 (germline): SGHTA, FQGNSA. DNA for the CDR3: TGTGCCAGCCCCGGAGGGACTAGCGAGGTGGGGGAGCAGTACTTC. Protein sequence: CASPGGTSEVGEQYF.

The rearrangement joins TRBV29-1 to TRBJ2-3, with 10 nucleotides matching TRBD1. The CDR3 is 13 residues long. The V gene's germline CDR1 is SQVTM and CDR2 ANQGSEA. With V trimmed by 4 bases and J by 5 bases, 3 bases remained unmatched. The chain's CDR3 is CSVGQGAGDTQYF. The CDR3 coding sequence is TGCAGCGTTGGACAGGGGGCTGGAGATACGCAGTATTTT.

The count of this clone is one. V usage is TRBV2 and J usage is TRBJ2-3; D uncertain. There are 12 residues in the CDR3. Trimming left V 6 bases short and J 0 bases short, with 4 bases between. The germline CDR1 and CDR2 sequences are SNHLY and FYNNEI. For the CDR3, the DNA is TGTGCCAGCAGACCTAGCACAGATACGCAGTATTTT. Amino acid sequence: CASRPSTDTQYF.

This rearrangement joins TRBV10-3 to TRBJ2-2, with a possible D match to TRBD1 (5 bases). Germline lookup yields CDR1 ENHRY and CDR2 SYGVKD. This CDR3 is built from 15 residues. V was shortened by 3 bases and J by 1 base, with 9 bases between the two germline ends. CDR3 sequence reads: CAISDWGQNTGELFF. CDR3 sequence (DNA): TGTGCCATCAGTGACTGGGGCCAGAACACCGGGGAGCTGTTTTTT.

Of note for this clone: Other DNA sequences in the sample encode the same CDR3. The J gene is TRBJ2-7, the V gene TRBV18; a weak D match, TRBD2 (7 bases). The CDR3 runs 13 residues. V lost 6 bases and J lost 2, with 11 bases in between. Germline V lookup: CDR1 KGHSH, CDR2 LQKENI. CDR3: CASSPGGPYEQYF. The CDR3 nucleotides are TGTGCCAGCTCCCCGGGGGGCCCCTACGAGCAGTACTTC.

This clone was seen at least ten times. This rearrangement joins TRBV6-1 to TRBJ1-5; D is ambiguous. Trimming left V 3 bases short and J 0 bases short, with 6 bases between. Germline CDR1 MNHNS, CDR2 SASEGT. This CDR3 is 14 amino acids long. CDR3 nucleotide sequence: TGTGCCAGCAGTGATGAGAATAGCAATCAGCCCCAGCATTTT. Its protein product is CASSDENSNQPQHF.

The CDR3 protein is CASSQSGQGSLSYGYTF. CDR3 in DNA: TGTGCCAGCAGCCAATCGGGACAGGGGTCCCTTAGCTATGGCTACACCTTC. The rearrangement links TRBV4-2 to TRBJ1-2; 10 bases line up with TRBD1. V dropped 2 bases and J dropped 4; count of bases not matched to a gene: 10. The CDR3 contains 17 residues. CDR1 LGHNA and CDR2 YNFKEQ come from the germline V gene.

CDR3 sequence (DNA): TGCGCCAGCAGCATGGACGGGGGGAACGAGCAGTACTTC. It yields the protein CASSMDGGNEQYF. V gene TRBV4-3 combines with J gene TRBJ2-7; TRBD2 aligns across 7 bases. CDR1 and CDR2 (germline): LGHNA, YSLEER. V lost 5 bases and J lost 5; bases outside the gene matches: 6. The CDR3 runs to 13 residues.

The chain combines TRBV5-1 with TRBJ2-3; no clear D gene. The V gene's germline CDR1 is SGHRS and CDR2 YFSETQ. The V end was cut by 2 bases, the J end by 3 bases, with 4 bases between. The CDR3 totals 12 residues. The CDR3 region is CASSLSTDTQYF. The CDR3 region has the DNA TGCGCCAGCAGCTTAAGTACAGATACGCAGTATTTT.

As DNA, the CDR3 is TGCGCCAGCAGCTTGGCTCGGACAGGGGTTGGGGCCAACGTCCTGACTTTC. Residues: CASSLARTGVGANVLTF. This rearrangement joins TRBV5-1 to TRBJ2-6, with 9 positions matching TRBD1. CDR3 length equals 17 residues. V dropped 0 bases and J dropped 3; count of bases not matched to a gene: 4. In germline, CDR1 is SGHRS, CDR2 YFSETQ. Full variable domain (outside the CDR3, taken from reference TRBV5-1 and TRBJ2-6): KAGVTQTPRYLIKTRGQQVTLSCSPISGHRSVSWYQQTPGQGLQFLFEYFSETQRNKGNFPGRFSGRQFSNSRSEMNVSTLELGDSALYLCASSLARTGVGANVLTFGAGSRLTVL.

V is TRBV30 and J is TRBJ1-4; weak D call: TRBD1 (5 bases). CDR3 length equals 11 residues. V shed 2 bases and J shed 13 bases, with 11 bases lying between them. Per germline, CDR1 GTSNPN and CDR2 SVGIG (reference sequence). In DNA form, the CDR3 reads TGTGCCTGGAGTTCGGGGCCCTTACTGTTTTTT. It yields the protein CAWSSGPLLFF. The entire variable domain, with the rest obtained from reference TRBV30 and TRBJ1-4, is as follows: SQTIHQWPATLVQPVGSPLSLECTVEGTSNPNLYWYRQAAGRGLQLLFYSVGIGQISSEVPQNLSASRPQDRQFILSSKKLLLSDSGFYLCAWSSGPLLFFGSGTQLSVL.

The V gene is TRBV7-2, the J gene TRBJ1-2, with a possible D match to TRBD1 (6 bases). Germline loops: CDR1 SGHTA, CDR2 FQGNSA. The CDR3 consists of 13 residues. Trimming left V 3 bases short and J 4 bases short, with 9 bases between. The CDR3 reads CASSLGGFYGYTF. In DNA form, the CDR3 reads TGTGCCAGCAGCTTGGGGGGCTTCTATGGCTACACCTTC.

There are a few counts of this clone. The rearrangement uses TRBV25-1 and TRBJ2-5; D unclear. Per germline, CDR1 MGHDK and CDR2 SYGVNS. CDR3 length: 11 residues. V lost 4 bases and J lost 4, with 4 bases in between. The CDR3 loop reads CASSGRETQYF. As DNA, the CDR3 is TGTGCCAGCAGTGGTCGAGAGACCCAGTACTTC.

This chain connects TRBV21-1 to TRBJ2-7; the DNA was not compared with TRBD1, the D call given in the table. TRBV21-1 is a listed pseudogene. CDR3 length: 13 residues. CDR3 DNA sequence: TGTGCCAGCCCGAGGGGACAGGCATACGAGCAGTACTTC. Translation: CASPRGQAYEQYF.

This chain joins TRBV11-2 and TRBJ2-5, with no clear D. Germline-derived CDR1 and CDR2 are SGHAT and FQNNGV. V was clipped by 4 bases and J by 1 base, with 4 bases between them. This CDR3 region has 12 residues. CDR3 in DNA: TGTGCCAGCAGCTCCCTCCAAGAGACCCAGTACTTC. Translating it yields CASSSLQETQYF.

The rearrangement links TRBV30 to TRBJ1-4, with D unclear. The CDR3 has 14 residues. Germline CDR1 GTSNPN, CDR2 SVGIG (reference sequence). Trimming removed 7 bases from V and 0 bases from J, with 12 bases in between. The CDR3 DNA reads TGTGCCTCGGCGGGTCGGCCAACTAATGAAAAACTGTTTTTT. Translation: CASAGRPTNEKLFF.

V is TRBV5-1 and J is TRBJ1-3; D unresolved. Germline values: CDR1 SGHRS, CDR2 YFSETQ. The CDR3 extends over 13 amino acids. The V gene lost 5 bases and the J gene lost 0 bases, with 6 bases spanning the gap. CDR3 bases: TGCGCCAGCAGTTTACACTCTGGAAACACCATATATTTT. Protein: CASSLHSGNTIYF.

The chain employs TRBV30 and TRBJ1-1; D is uncertain. The germline V and J ends were trimmed by 4 bases and 0 bases, with 6 bases remaining between them. Germline V gives CDR1 GTSNPN, CDR2 SVGIG (reference sequence). The CDR3 runs 12 residues. The CDR3: CAWNSLNTEAFF. The CDR3 nucleotides are TGTGCCTGGAACTCGCTGAACACTGAAGCTTTCTTT.

This chain joins TRBV19 and TRBJ2-3; TRBD2 matches 10 bases. Trimming at V came to 6 bases and at J to 6 bases, leaving 9 bases not matched to a gene. CDR1 and CDR2 from the germline V gene are LNHDA and SQIVND (reference sequence). CDR3 size: 15 residues. The CDR3 coding sequence is TGTGCCAGTAGGGAAACCGGGACTAGCGCGGATACGCAGTATTTT. It codes for CASRETGTSADTQYF. The complete variable domain, with remaining parts taken from reference TRBV19 and TRBJ2-3, reads DGGITQSPKYLFRKEGQNVTLSCEQNLNHDAMYWYRQDPGQGLRLIYYSQIVNDFQKGDIAEGYSVSREKKESFPLTVTSAQKNPTAFYLCASRETGTSADTQYFGPGTRLTVL.

The table lists this clone with a count of one. The rearrangement joins TRBV29-1 to TRBJ2-3; maybe TRBD2 (7 bases). Per germline, CDR1 SQVTM and CDR2 ANQGSEA. The CDR3 totals 14 residues. V lost 4 bases and J lost 4, with 15 bases in between. CDR3 DNA sequence: TGCAGCGTTGCCAAGGGGGGGGGAGCAGATACGCAGTATTTT. Amino acid sequence: CSVAKGGGADTQYF.

V is TRBV7-6 and J is TRBJ1-5; tentatively, D is TRBD1 (5 bases). From germline, CDR1 is SGHVS and CDR2 FNYEAQ. V shed 1 base and J shed 6 bases, with 10 bases lying between them. This CDR3 spans 14 amino acids. CDR3 amino acids: CASSLEVGPQPQHF. The CDR3 bases are TGTGCCAGCAGCTTAGAGGTGGGGCCTCAGCCCCAGCATTTT.

This clone was picked up a small number of times. The rearrangement links TRBV4-1 to TRBJ2-7; 7 nucleotides align to TRBD2. CDR1 and CDR2 (germline): MGHRA, YSYEKL. There are 13 residues in the CDR3. Trimming at V came to 6 bases and at J to 4 bases, leaving 6 bases not matched to a gene. CDR3 region: CASRPVGGYEQYF. The CDR3 bases are TGCGCCAGCAGACCTGTCGGGGGGTACGAGCAGTACTTC.

The chain uses TRBV29-1 and TRBJ1-1; D is unresolved. The germline V and J ends were trimmed by 1 base and 2 bases, with 2 bases remaining between them. Per the germline V gene, CDR1 is SQVTM and CDR2 is ANQGSEA. The CDR3 length is 11 residues. The DNA of the CDR3 is TGCAGCGTTGAAGTAAACACTGAAGCTTTCTTT. Translating it yields CSVEVNTEAFF.

The chain uses TRBV10-3 and TRBJ2-7; no definite D call. In germline, CDR1 is ENHRY, CDR2 SYGVKD. With 10 bases removed from V and 0 bases from J, the gap between germline ends came to 10 bases. The CDR3 sequence is 12 residues long. Written as DNA, the CDR3 is TGTGCCAGCTCAGTTGGCTCCTACGAGCAGTACTTC. It encodes CASSVGSYEQYF.